This T cell receptor beta chain was profiled in a study of blood T cell repertoires in COVID-19. Germline values: CDR1 SGDLS, CDR2 YYNGEE. The CDR3 length is 14 residues. J gave up 7 bases and V 3 bases, and 3 bases lay outside the gene matches. Per the study methods: Scientists estimated how many nucleated cells there were by amplifying reference gene primers. Data came from immunoSEQ multiplex PCR; TCRdb stores just in-frame clones and leaves some out. Clonal size and the V and J genes are those of that table, whereas D and trimming came from the DNA. The sample contains fewer than 200,000 clones, roughly 86% of which appear only once.

Sequencing used peripheral blood. The receptor was isolated from a woman between 45 and 65 years old with acute or convalescent COVID-19. This chain links TRBV9 with TRBJ1-6, with 8 bases that match TRBD1. CDR3 bases: TGTGCCAGCAGCGGACAGGGGAGCAATTCACCCCTCCACTTT. Translating gives CASSGQGSNSPLHF.